Below, 6 T cell receptor beta chains from the same sample are listed, as sequenced in a study of T-cell memory formation after mild COVID-19. TCRdb reanalysed the 5' RACE reads using MiXCR and keeps one entry per CDR3 protein. The sample lists about 57,000 distinct CDR3 sequences, 9% to 15% seen once, with around 25% in the top ten. Material for sequencing was PBMCs or a T cell subset sorted from them (not recorded which). The receptor set was obtained from a man younger than 35 who had mild COVID-19 (a few samples of this study predate the infection). Cell type and time point are not known.

This clonotype was detected ten times or more. The CDR3 DNA follows: TGTGCCAGCAGGGGGACAGGGGGCTTTATCGGGGAGCTGTTTTTT. It encodes CASRGTGGFIGELFF. This chain joins TRBV6-1 and TRBJ2-2, with 12 nucleotides matching TRBD1. CDR1 is MNHNS and CDR2 is SASEGT in the germline V gene. Unmatched junction bases numbered 6, after V lost 6 bases and J lost 7 bases. CDR3 length: 15 residues.

This clonotype showed up just a few times. The rearrangement uses TRBV5-1 and TRBJ1-1; unclear D gene. The V gene lost 0 bases and the J gene lost 6 bases, with 9 bases spanning the gap. This CDR3 has 13 amino acids. Germline lookup yields CDR1 SGHRS and CDR2 YFSETQ. The CDR3 sequence: CASSLEGLAEAFF. CDR3 sequence (DNA): TGCGCCAGCAGCTTGGAAGGGTTAGCTGAAGCTTTCTTT.

This clonotype was picked up a small number of times. The chain couples TRBV7-2 to TRBJ2-3; 9 bases agree with TRBD2. V dropped 10 bases and J dropped 4; count of bases not matched to a gene: 12. Germline-derived CDR1 and CDR2 are SGHTA and FQGNSA. CDR3 length: 15 amino acids. The CDR3 loop is CAISSRRGGADTQYF. The DNA for the CDR3 is TGTGCCATTTCTAGTCGGCGGGGGGGGGCAGATACGCAGTATTTT.

This chain joins TRBV10-3 and TRBJ2-3; 12 bases line up with TRBD2. The CDR3 spans 15 residues. The trim removed 3 bases at V and 6 bases at J, leaving 4 bases unmatched. Germline V gene sequence: CDR1 ENHRY, CDR2 SYGVKD. CDR3 loop: CAISELAGGGDTQYF. CDR3 nucleotides: TGTGCCATCAGTGAACTAGCGGGGGGCGGGGATACGCAGTATTTT.

The genes are TRBV2 and TRBJ1-6; 9 nucleotides line up with TRBD1. The CDR3 extends over 14 amino acids. Germline V CDR1 and CDR2: SNHLY, FYNNEI. V dropped 4 bases and J dropped 9; count of bases not matched to a gene: 4. Here the CDR3 reads CASSVEQGASPLHF. The CDR3, as DNA: TGTGCCAGCAGTGTCGAACAGGGGGCTTCACCCCTCCACTTT.

The V gene is TRBV4-1, the J gene TRBJ1-5; TRBD1 might be the D (6 bases). The CDR3 loop spans 16 amino acids. The V gene's germline CDR1 is MGHRA and CDR2 YSYEKL. V shed 4 bases and J shed 6 bases, with 19 bases lying between them. As DNA, the CDR3 is TGCGCCAGCAGCCCAGGTCCGGGACAAACAGCTCAGCCCCAGCATTTT. It codes for CASSPGPGQTAQPQHF.